These 18 T cell receptor beta chains were sequenced from one sample in a study of cytomegalovirus exposure and HLA in healthy donors. The primer mix had 60 Vbeta and 13 Jbeta primers. Repertoires were generated with immunoSEQ multiplex PCR, while TCRdb's copy carries only in-frame clones and drops some. This sample has under 200,000 clones, with approximately 77% found just once. Specimen: PBMCs. The receptors were sampled from a man younger than 40 in good health and CMV-seropositive.

J is TRBJ2-3 and V is TRBV2; no clear D. CDR3 size: 14 residues. V was clipped by 0 bases and J by 4 bases, with 8 bases between them. CDR1 and CDR2 from the germline V gene are SNHLY and FYNNEI. CDR3: CASSEALGPDTQYF. DNA of the CDR3: TGTGCCAGCAGTGAAGCGCTTGGCCCAGATACGCAGTATTTT.

This chain joins TRBV6-5 and TRBJ1-6; no firm D call. V was shortened by 0 bases and J by 9 bases, with 12 bases between the two germline ends. Looked up from germline, CDR1 is MNHEY and CDR2 is SVGAGI. This CDR3 comprises 15 residues. The CDR3, as DNA: TGTGCCAGCAGTTACTCGAGCCCGGTCGGTTCACCCCTCCACTTT. Its protein product is CASSYSSPVGSPLHF.

The rearrangement uses TRBV5-4 and TRBJ2-2; a possible D gene is TRBD1 (6 bases). The ends were cut back, 3 bases at V and 0 bases at J, with 9 bases in the middle. CDR1 and CDR2 from the germline V gene are SGHNT and YYREEE (reference sequence). This CDR3 spans 15 amino acids. The CDR3 here is CASSSGTTNTGELFF. As DNA, the CDR3 is TGTGCCAGCAGCTCCGGGACAACGAACACCGGGGAGCTGTTTTTT.

The chain links TRBV2 to TRBJ2-5; 8 bases map to TRBD1. The J call may be faulty, since TRBJ2-7 better matches the DNA end. The germline CDR1 and CDR2 sequences are SNHLY and FYNNEI. CDR3 length: 13 amino acids. This chain's CDR3 is CASMGTGDYEQYF. The CDR3 coding sequence is TGTGCCAGCATGGGGACAGGTGACTACGAGCAGTACTTC.

The rearrangement links TRBV11-3 to TRBJ2-1; 12 nucleotides agree with TRBD2. CDR1 is SGHNT and CDR2 is YENEEA in the germline V gene. V lost 2 bases to trimming and J lost 10 bases; unmatched junction nucleotides: 12. The CDR3 runs to 17 residues. For the CDR3, the DNA is TGTGCCAGCAGCTTAACCGGACTAGCGGGGCACCGGGGGGAGCAGTTCTTC. Translation: CASSLTGLAGHRGEQFF.

The chain couples TRBV2 to TRBJ2-1; the D gene is possibly TRBD1 (6 bases). Trimming pared 3 bases from V and 10 bases from J, leaving 16 bases between. The CDR3 consists of 14 residues. Germline CDR1 and CDR2: SNHLY and FYNNEI. The CDR3 DNA reads as TGTGCCAGCAGTGATTCAGGGGTGGTCAGGGAGCAGTTCTTC. Its protein product is CASSDSGVVREQFF.

V gene TRBV7-2 combines with J gene TRBJ2-7; D possibly corresponds to TRBD1 (6 bases). Germline CDR1 SGHTA, CDR2 FQGNSA. The germline V and J ends were trimmed by 7 bases and 2 bases, with 15 bases remaining between them. This CDR3 spans 14 amino acids. The CDR3 DNA follows: TGTGCCAGCAATTTGGGGGCCCCCCCCTACGAGCAGTACTTC. Protein: CASNLGAPPYEQYF.

This clone was observed a few times. The rearrangement links TRBV19 to TRBJ2-7; TRBD1 matches 12 bases. Germline loops: CDR1 LNHDA, CDR2 SQIVND (reference sequence). J gave up 6 bases and V 8 bases, and 11 bases lay outside the gene matches. The CDR3 is 15 amino acids. The CDR3 reads CASARPGQGAVEQYF. The CDR3 DNA reads TGTGCCAGTGCAAGACCGGGACAGGGGGCCGTCGAGCAGTACTTC.

This chain links TRBV29-1 with TRBJ2-6; 8 bases fit TRBD1. The CDR3 covers 16 residues. Germline CDR1 reads SQVTM; CDR2 reads ANQGSEA. With V trimmed by 4 bases and J by 2 bases, 7 bases remained unmatched. The CDR3 is CSVGSQQGAGANVLTF. The CDR3 nucleotides are TGCAGCGTTGGATCACAACAGGGGGCTGGGGCCAACGTCCTGACTTTC.

The CDR3 DNA follows: TGTGCCAGCAGTTATGAGGGAAACCAGCCCCAGCATTTT. It codes for CASSYEGNQPQHF. The chain employs TRBV27 and TRBJ1-5; D unresolved. V was clipped by 4 bases and J by 7 bases, with 11 bases between them. The CDR3 contains 13 residues. Germline V gene sequence: CDR1 MNHEY, CDR2 SMNVEV (reference sequence).

The chain joins TRBV27 to TRBJ2-3; D is possibly TRBD1 (5 bases). This CDR3 spans 17 amino acids. Germline lookup yields CDR1 MNHEY and CDR2 SMNVEV (reference sequence). Trimming shortened V by 4 bases and J by 4 bases, and 21 bases separated the two germline ends. The CDR3 bases are TGTGCCAGCAGTTCTATAAGTGCAGGGTTCGGAGCAGATACGCAGTATTTT. Translated, it gives CASSSISAGFGADTQYF.

V is TRBV28 and J is TRBJ1-1, with 7 bases matching TRBD1. The V gene end was trimmed by 5 bases and the J gene end by 1 base; junction bases not matched to a gene: 7. CDR3 length: 15 residues. CDR1 and CDR2 from the germline V gene are MDHEN and SYDVKM. The CDR3 spells CASSTTGQENTEAFF. CDR3 nucleotide sequence: TGTGCCAGCAGTACAACCGGACAGGAGAACACTGAAGCTTTCTTT.

The V gene is TRBV15, the J gene TRBJ2-7; maybe TRBD1 (6 bases). Trimming pared 9 bases from V and 7 bases from J, leaving 19 bases between. The CDR3 totals 13 residues. CDR1 and CDR2 from the germline V gene are LNHNV and YYDKDF (reference sequence). For the CDR3, the DNA is TGTGCCACTAAACAGGGCTCAGAAGAAGAGCAGTACTTC. It codes for CATKQGSEEEQYF.

This CDR3 is CASSWRAPLEQYF. The CDR3 coding sequence is TGTGCCAGCAGCTGGAGGGCACCCCTGGAGCAGTACTTC. This sequence joins TRBV5-6 and TRBJ2-7, with a tentative D call TRBD2 (6 bases). V lost 3 bases and J 7 bases, leaving 14 bases between the germline ends. The CDR3 loop spans 13 amino acids. Germline CDR1 and CDR2: SGHDT and YYEEEE. Based on the CDR3 plus reference TRBV5-6 and TRBJ2-7, the full variable domain is DAGVTQSPTHLIKTRGQQVTLRCSPKSGHDTVSWYQQALGQGPQFIFQYYEEEERQRGNFPDRFSGHQFPNYSSELNVNALLLGDSALYLCASSWRAPLEQYFGPGTRLTVT.

This sequence joins TRBV5-1 and TRBJ1-1, with 12 bases that match TRBD1. Germline CDR1 reads SGHRS; CDR2 reads YFSETQ. The CDR3 covers 16 residues. Germline trimming cut 1 base from V and 5 bases from J; bases unmatched to any gene: 6. The CDR3 loop reads CASSLLGQGAKTEAFF. The CDR3 DNA reads TGCGCCAGCAGCTTGTTGGGACAGGGGGCGAAGACTGAAGCTTTCTTT.

This clone came up once. The V call is TRBV19, the J call TRBJ1-1; D is uncertain. The germline gives CDR1 LNHDA, CDR2 SQIVND (reference sequence). V lost 1 base and J lost 0, with 9 bases in between. The CDR3 is made up of 15 amino acids. This chain's CDR3 is CASSIVDSLNTEAFF. The CDR3 region has the DNA TGTGCCAGTAGTATAGTTGACTCCCTGAACACTGAAGCTTTCTTT. Variable domain in full (rest from reference TRBV19 and TRBJ1-1): DGGITQSPKYLFRKEGQNVTLSCEQNLNHDAMYWYRQDPGQGLRLIYYSQIVNDFQKGDIAEGYSVSREKKESFPLTVTSAQKNPTAFYLCASSIVDSLNTEAFFGQGTRLTVV.

The gene calls are TRBV5-5 and TRBJ1-2; 8 bases map to TRBD1. The CDR3 sequence is 16 residues long. Germline V gene data show CDR1 as SGHKS and CDR2 as YYEKEE (reference sequence). V trimming: 4 bases; J trimming: 7 bases; junction bases outside the gene matches: 15. Here the CDR3 DNA reads TGTGCCAGCAGCGGTACCGGGACAGGTGTCAATCGTGGCTACACCTTC. It is translated as CASSGTGTGVNRGYTF.

This chain links TRBV30 with TRBJ2-2; 8 bases fit TRBD1. Germline CDR1 is GTSNPN and CDR2 is SVGIG (reference sequence). The CDR3 is 16 residues long. V dropped 4 bases and J dropped 7; count of bases not matched to a gene: 14. The CDR3 spells CAWKHPDRGKGGELFF. In nucleotides, the CDR3 is TGTGCCTGGAAACACCCCGACAGGGGTAAAGGCGGGGAGCTGTTTTTT.